Listed here is a single T cell receptor beta chain. The antigen is unknown. Evenly divided among several immunoSEQ plates was the genomic DNA of each subset. The data were produced by immunoSEQ multiplex PCR, yet TCRdb's version contains in-frame clones alone and is incomplete. The sample has about 1 million clones, about 75% seen once; the top ten hold about 1.5%. These data are taken from a study of shared clonotypes between healthy human individuals. Points from the study as a whole: Estimated richness was generally greater in naive than memory subsets.

V was cut by 5 bases and J by 4 bases, with 11 bases left in between. Germline CDR1 and CDR2: GTSNPN and SVGIG (reference sequence). CDR3 length: 12 amino acids. Sequences were obtained from memory CD4+ T cells sorted from blood. Indicated subset: CD45RA-negative fraction. The chain links TRBV30 to TRBJ1-2, with D perhaps TRBD1 (6 bases). The sequence was collected from a man between 18 and 35 years old in good health. The CDR3 DNA reads as TGTGCCTGGTTTGGACAGTCCTATGGCTACACCTTC. It specifies CAWFGQSYGYTF.